This TCR beta chain came from a study of beta chain features in type 1 diabetes. General study findings and limits: Moderate yet significant TCRB CDR3 shortening was seen in Type 1 diabetes patients in all four CD4+ subsets. In comparison with healthy donors, patients had naive, central memory and Treg TCRB repertoires that appeared more similar.

The V gene's germline CDR1 is LNHDA and CDR2 SQIVND (reference sequence). With V trimmed by 7 bases and J by 8 bases, 16 bases remained unmatched. The CDR3 length is 15 residues. Staining for CD45RO/CCR7/CD25/CD127/CD95/CD27 allowed sorting of CD4+ naive, central memory, regulatory and stem cell-like memory cells. Purities over 95% were achieved in all sorted populations. Isolated RNA was reverse transcribed in full, so expressed TCRB transcripts were sequenced. Data came from immunoSEQ multiplex PCR; TCRdb stores just in-frame clones and leaves some out. This table holds about 40,000 clones, 45% to 50% found once. Turning to this clone: Its specificity is not known.

This receptor was taken from a woman between 18 and 30 years old in good health. Input material: central memory CD4+ T cells from blood. This rearrangement joins TRBV19 to TRBJ1-2, with TRBD1 identical over 7 bases. CDR3 loop: CASTYNDRAAQGYTF. CDR3 DNA: TGTGCCAGTACCTATAACGACAGGGCCGCGCAAGGCTACACCTTC.